This entry features one T cell receptor beta chain sequence. The data were obtained in a study of CDR3 diversity in severe acne. This CDR3 has 13 amino acids. Per germline, CDR1 SEHNR and CDR2 FQNEAQ (reference sequence). Germline trimming cut 4 bases from V and 0 bases from J; bases unmatched to any gene: 0. Each CDR3 protein is one row after TCRdb ran MiXCR on the PCR reads. The table includes 65,000 to 95,000 distinct CDR3 sequences, under 65% detected once. The clonotype originates from a male donor in good health, without acne. Sequences were obtained from blood. The chain couples TRBV7-9 to TRBJ2-7; 7 bases align to TRBD2. This CDR3 is CASSWDYSYEQYF. The CDR3 DNA reads TGTGCCAGCAGCTGGGACTACTCCTACGAGCAGTACTTC.